This TCR beta chain comes out of a study of blood T cell repertoires in COVID-19. Clones were read by immunoSEQ multiplex PCR, and TCRdb kept only the in-frame ones, dropping some. Among 150,000 to 200,000 clones listed, about 80% were seen once. CDR3 length equals 12 residues. CDR1 SQVTM and CDR2 ANQGSEA come from the germline V gene. V lost 2 bases and J lost 7; bases outside the gene matches: 4. The chain couples TRBV29-1 to TRBJ1-2, with TRBD1 matching 7 bases. The clonotype originates from a middle-aged woman with COVID-19, enrolled during active disease. The sequenced material came from peripheral blood. CDR3 coding DNA: TGCAGCGTTGAATCGACAGGGTCTGGCTACACCTTC. This sequence encodes CSVESTGSGYTF. Full variable domain (rest looked up from reference TRBV29-1 and TRBJ1-2): SAVISQKPSRDICQRGTSLTIQCQVDSQVTMMFWYRQQPGQSLTLIATANQGSEATYESGFVIDKFPISRPNLTFSTLTVSNMSPEDSSIYLCSVESTGSGYTFGSGTRLTVV.